This T cell receptor beta chain was profiled in a study of blood T cell repertoires in COVID-19. The authors' processing: Nucleated cell counts were estimated from reference gene primer amplification. Generated by immunoSEQ multiplex PCR, the TCRdb table keeps only in-frame clones and is missing some. The V and J calls and clone size are taken from that table; D and trimming were inferred from the DNA. The sample has 150,000 to 200,000 clones; 87% are singletons. This clone has a single count. Trimming shortened V by 4 bases and J by 0 bases, and 15 bases separated the two germline ends. Per germline, CDR1 GTSNPN and CDR2 SVGIG (reference sequence). This CDR3 is 15 amino acids long.

Sequencing input: peripheral blood. The rearrangement uses TRBV30 and TRBJ1-1; D is undetermined. This clonotype was obtained from a human donor in a cohort sampled during active COVID-19. CDR3 protein: CAWNRGRIMNTEAFF. The CDR3 DNA reads as TGTGCCTGGAACCGAGGGCGGATTATGAACACTGAAGCTTTCTTT.